The entry below gives a single T cell receptor (beta chain) sequence along with its context. The sample belongs to a study of cytomegalovirus exposure and HLA in healthy donors. Some clones are missing from TCRdb's copy, which holds only in-frame ones; the method was immunoSEQ multiplex PCR. The repertoire consists of 130,000 or so clones, with about 88% occurring once and the leading ten covering 0.95% to 1.5%. V gave up 3 bases and J gave up 7 bases, with 10 bases separating them. CDR1 and CDR2 (germline): KGHSH, LQKENI. The CDR3 spans 13 residues. The TCR was taken from a woman under 30 in good health and CMV-seronegative. The chain carries TRBV18 and TRBJ1-5; tentatively, D is TRBD1 (6 bases). Sequenced material: PBMCs. As DNA, the CDR3 is TGTGCCAGCTCACCGTCAGGGGAACAGCCCCAGCATTTT. It codes for CASSPSGEQPQHF.